The present T cell receptor (beta chain) was sequenced within a study of T cell responses to AZD1222 COVID-19 vaccine. Findings of the study overall: Only six individuals given AZD1222 were seropositive at baseline.

The germline CDR1 and CDR2 sequences are MRHNA and SNTAGT. The CDR3 runs 16 residues. V shed 4 bases, J shed 1 base, and the junction held 4 bases outside the gene matches. Produced via immunoSEQ multiplex PCR; TCRdb's table is partial and in-frame only. The sample has around 140,000 clones, approximately 95% seen once. Details on this clone: No antigen is known for it.

The source was peripheral blood, collected on day 0 of MenACWY control vaccination. The receptor was isolated from an adult in good health. The V gene is TRBV6-4, the J gene TRBJ2-3, with TRBD2 identical over 11 bases. The CDR3 region has the DNA TGTGCCAGCAGTGCGGGGACTAGCGGAGGCACAGATACGCAGTATTTT. Its translation: CASSAGTSGGTDTQYF.